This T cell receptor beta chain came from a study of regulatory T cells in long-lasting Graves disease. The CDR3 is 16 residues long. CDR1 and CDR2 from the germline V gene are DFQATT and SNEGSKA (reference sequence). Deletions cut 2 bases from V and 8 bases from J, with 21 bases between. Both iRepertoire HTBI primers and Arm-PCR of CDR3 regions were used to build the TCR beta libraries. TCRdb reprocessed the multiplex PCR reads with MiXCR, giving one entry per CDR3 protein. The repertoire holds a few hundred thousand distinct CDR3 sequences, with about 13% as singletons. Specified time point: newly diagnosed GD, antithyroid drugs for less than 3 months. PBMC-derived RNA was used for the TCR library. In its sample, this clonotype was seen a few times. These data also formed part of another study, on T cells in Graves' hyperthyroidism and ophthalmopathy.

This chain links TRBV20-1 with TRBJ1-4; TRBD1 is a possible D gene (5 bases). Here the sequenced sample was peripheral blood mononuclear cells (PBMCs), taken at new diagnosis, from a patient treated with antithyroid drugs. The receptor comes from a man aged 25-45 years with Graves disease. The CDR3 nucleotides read TGCAGTGCTAGATTCGGGGGGTCTTCATGGGGAGAAAAACTGTTTTTT. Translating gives CSARFGGSSWGEKLFF.